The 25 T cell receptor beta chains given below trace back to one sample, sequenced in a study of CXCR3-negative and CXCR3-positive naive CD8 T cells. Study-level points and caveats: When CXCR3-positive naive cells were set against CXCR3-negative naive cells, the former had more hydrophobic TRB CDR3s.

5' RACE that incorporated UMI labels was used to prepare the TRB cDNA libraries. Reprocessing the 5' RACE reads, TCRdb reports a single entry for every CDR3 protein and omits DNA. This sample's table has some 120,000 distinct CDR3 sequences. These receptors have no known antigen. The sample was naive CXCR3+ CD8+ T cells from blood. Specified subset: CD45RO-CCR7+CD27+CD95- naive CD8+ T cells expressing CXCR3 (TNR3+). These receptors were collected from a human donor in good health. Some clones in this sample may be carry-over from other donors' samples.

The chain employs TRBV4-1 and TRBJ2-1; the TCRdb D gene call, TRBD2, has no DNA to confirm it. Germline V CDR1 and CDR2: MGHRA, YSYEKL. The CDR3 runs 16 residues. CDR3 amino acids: CASSQDWGSGGNEQFF.

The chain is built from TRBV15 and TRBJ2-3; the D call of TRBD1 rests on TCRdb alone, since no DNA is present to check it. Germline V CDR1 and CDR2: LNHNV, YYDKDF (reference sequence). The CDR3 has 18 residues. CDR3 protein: CATSRDSLGGLLSDTQYF.

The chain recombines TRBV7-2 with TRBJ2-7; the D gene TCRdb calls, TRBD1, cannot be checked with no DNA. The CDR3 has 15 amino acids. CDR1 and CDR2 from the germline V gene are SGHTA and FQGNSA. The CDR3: CASSDSWDREHEQYF.

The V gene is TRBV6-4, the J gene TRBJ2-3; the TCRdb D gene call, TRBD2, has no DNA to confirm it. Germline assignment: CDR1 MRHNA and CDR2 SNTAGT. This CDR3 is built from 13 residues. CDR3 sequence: CASSERGTDTQYF.

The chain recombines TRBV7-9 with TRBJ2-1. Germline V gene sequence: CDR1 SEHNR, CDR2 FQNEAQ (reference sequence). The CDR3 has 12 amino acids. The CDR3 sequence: CASSLGPMEQFF.

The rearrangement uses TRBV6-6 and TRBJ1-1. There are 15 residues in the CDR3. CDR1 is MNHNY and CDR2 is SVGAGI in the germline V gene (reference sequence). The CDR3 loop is CASSSSIQSNTEAFF.

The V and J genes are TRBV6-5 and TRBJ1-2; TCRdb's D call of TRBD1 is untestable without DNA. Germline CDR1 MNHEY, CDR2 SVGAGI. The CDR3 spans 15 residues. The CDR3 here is CASSYSVRGDYGYTF.

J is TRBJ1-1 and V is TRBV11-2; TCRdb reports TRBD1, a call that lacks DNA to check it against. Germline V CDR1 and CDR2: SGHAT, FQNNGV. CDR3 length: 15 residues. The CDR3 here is CASSLEDNPNTEAFF.

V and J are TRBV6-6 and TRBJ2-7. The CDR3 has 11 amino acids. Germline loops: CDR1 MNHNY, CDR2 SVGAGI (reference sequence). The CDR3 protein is CASSYGYQQYF.

CDR3 in amino acids: CASSPRTGVSYEQYF. J is TRBJ2-7 and V is TRBV4-2; TCRdb's D call, TRBD1, is unchecked because there is no DNA. Per germline, CDR1 LGHNA and CDR2 YNFKEQ. The CDR3 contains 15 residues.

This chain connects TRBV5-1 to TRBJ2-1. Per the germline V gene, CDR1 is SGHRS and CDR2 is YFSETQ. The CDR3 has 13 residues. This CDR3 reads CASRLAASNEQFF. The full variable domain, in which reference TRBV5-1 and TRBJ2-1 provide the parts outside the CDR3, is KAGVTQTPRYLIKTRGQQVTLSCSPISGHRSVSWYQQTPGQGLQFLFEYFSETQRNKGNFPGRFSGRQFSNSRSEMNVSTLELGDSALYLCASRLAASNEQFFGPGTRLTVL.

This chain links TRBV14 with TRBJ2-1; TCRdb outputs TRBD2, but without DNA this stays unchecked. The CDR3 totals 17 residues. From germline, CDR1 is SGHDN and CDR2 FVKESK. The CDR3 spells CASSHPPYGTSLDEQFF.

CDR3 region: CASSLGTYWVPTEAFF. The V call is TRBV7-2, the J call TRBJ1-1; TCRdb returns TRBD1, unconfirmable since there is no DNA. CDR1 SGHTA and CDR2 FQGNSA come from the germline V gene. This CDR3 contains 16 residues.

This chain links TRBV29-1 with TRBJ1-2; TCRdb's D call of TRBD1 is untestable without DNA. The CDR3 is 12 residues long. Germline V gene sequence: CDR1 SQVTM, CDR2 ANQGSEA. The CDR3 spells CSVDRDVYGYTF.

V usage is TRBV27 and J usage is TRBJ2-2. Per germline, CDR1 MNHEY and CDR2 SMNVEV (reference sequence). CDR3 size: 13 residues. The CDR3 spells CASSFPNTGELFF.

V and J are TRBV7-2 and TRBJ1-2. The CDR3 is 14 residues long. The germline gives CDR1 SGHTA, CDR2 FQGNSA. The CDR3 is CASSFFTEDYGYTF.

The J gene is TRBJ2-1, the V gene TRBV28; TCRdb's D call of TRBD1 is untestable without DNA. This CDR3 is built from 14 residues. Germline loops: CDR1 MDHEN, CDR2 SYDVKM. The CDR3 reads CASSHPGGSNEQFF.

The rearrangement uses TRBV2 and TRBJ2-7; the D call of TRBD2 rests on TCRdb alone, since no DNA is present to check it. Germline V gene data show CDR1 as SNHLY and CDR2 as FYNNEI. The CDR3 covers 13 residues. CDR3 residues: CASSVAGGDEQYF. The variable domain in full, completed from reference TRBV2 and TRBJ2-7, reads EPEVTQTPSHQVTQMGQEVILRCVPISNHLYFYWYRQILGQKVEFLVSFYNNEISEKSEIFDDQFSVERPDGSNFTLKIRSTKLEDSAMYFCASSVAGGDEQYFGPGTRLTVT.

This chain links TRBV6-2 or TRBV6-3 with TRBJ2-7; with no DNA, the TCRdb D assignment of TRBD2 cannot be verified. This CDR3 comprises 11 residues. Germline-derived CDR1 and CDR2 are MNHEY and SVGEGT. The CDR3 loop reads CASTRAYEQYF.

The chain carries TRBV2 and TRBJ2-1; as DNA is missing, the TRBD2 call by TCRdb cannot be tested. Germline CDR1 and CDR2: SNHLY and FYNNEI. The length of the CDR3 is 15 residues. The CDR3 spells CASRYLAGGINEQFF.

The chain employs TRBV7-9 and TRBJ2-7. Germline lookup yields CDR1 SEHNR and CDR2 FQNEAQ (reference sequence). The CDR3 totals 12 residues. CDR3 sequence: CASSPFSSEQYF.

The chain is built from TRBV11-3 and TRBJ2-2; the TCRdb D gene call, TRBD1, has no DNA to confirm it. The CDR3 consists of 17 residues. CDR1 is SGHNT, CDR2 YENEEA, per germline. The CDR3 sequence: CASSLYPGQGNTGELFF.

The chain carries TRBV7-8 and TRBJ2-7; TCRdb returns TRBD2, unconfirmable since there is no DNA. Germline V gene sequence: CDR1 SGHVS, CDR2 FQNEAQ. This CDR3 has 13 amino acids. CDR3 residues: CASSPSAAYEQYF. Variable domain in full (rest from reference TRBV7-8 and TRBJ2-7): GAGVSQSPRYKVAKRGQDVALRCDPISGHVSLFWYQQALGQGPEFLTYFQNEAQLDKSGLPSDRFFAERPEGSVSTLKIQRTQQEDSAVYLCASSPSAAYEQYFGPGTRLTVT.

The CDR3 loop is CASSELSYTEAFF. The chain links TRBV10-2 to TRBJ1-1. The CDR3 contains 13 residues. CDR1 is WSHSY, CDR2 SAAADI, per germline.

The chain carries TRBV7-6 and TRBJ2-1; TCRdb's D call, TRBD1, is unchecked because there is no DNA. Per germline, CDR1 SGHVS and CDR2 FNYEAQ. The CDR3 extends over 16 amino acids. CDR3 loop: CASSSRTTESYNEQFF.